A single sample is the source of the 19 T cell receptor beta chains below, sequenced in a study of vaccination and CD4 T cells after COVID-19. TCRdb re-called the PCR reads with MiXCR, one entry per CDR3 protein. The sample shows just over 20,000 distinct CDR3 sequences, about 60% of them seen only once. Sample: CD4+ T cells from blood, taken before SARS-CoV-2 vaccination. The receptors were gathered from a human donor who had recovered from COVID-19.

The chain recombines TRBV28 with TRBJ2-1, with no clear D. The CDR3 spans 11 residues. Trimming removed 2 bases from V and 13 bases from J, with 9 bases in between. The germline CDR1 and CDR2 sequences are MDHEN and SYDVKM. The CDR3: CASSLGVDQFF. The DNA of the CDR3 is TGTGCCAGCAGTTTAGGAGTCGACCAGTTCTTC.

Only a few counts were recorded for this clonotype. V is TRBV20-1 and J is TRBJ2-7, with TRBD1 matching 8 bases. CDR1 is DFQATT and CDR2 is SNEGSKA in the germline V gene (reference sequence). CDR3 length equals 13 residues. V shed 2 bases and J 7 bases; nucleotides not matched to a gene: 7. The CDR3 bases are TGCAGTGCTAGAAGTCAGGGGGCGGGAGAGCAGTACTTC. Protein product: CSARSQGAGEQYF.

V usage is TRBV28 and J usage is TRBJ2-7; 7 bases match TRBD2. The CDR3 has 14 residues. The germline CDR1 and CDR2 sequences are MDHEN and SYDVKM. With 8 bases clipped from V and 3 bases from J, the junction kept 10 bases outside the gene matches. The CDR3 loop is CASRDASGGYEQYF. CDR3 DNA: TGTGCCAGCCGCGACGCTTCGGGGGGCTACGAGCAGTACTTC.

This clonotype was detected only a few times. The CDR3 loop is CASSIEGGLQPQHF. The CDR3 DNA sequence: TGTGCCAGTAGTATTGAGGGGGGACTTCAGCCCCAGCATTTT. This chain joins TRBV19 and TRBJ1-5, with D tentatively TRBD1 (6 bases). V shed 3 bases and J shed 6 bases, with 12 bases lying between them. CDR1 LNHDA and CDR2 SQIVND come from the germline V gene (reference sequence). The CDR3 is 14 residues long.

This clonotype was detected only a few times. The V and J genes are TRBV19 and TRBJ1-1; D perhaps matches TRBD1 (6 bases). V lost 4 bases to trimming and J lost 8 bases, with 23 bases between them. The CDR3 covers 16 residues. Germline-derived CDR1 and CDR2 are LNHDA and SQIVND (reference sequence). CDR3 region: CASSTLGGGTLPEAFF. Written as DNA, the CDR3 is TGTGCCAGTAGTACACTGGGAGGCGGGACACTCCCAGAAGCTTTCTTT.

The chain links TRBV11-1 to TRBJ1-5; possibly TRBD1 for D (5 bases). The CDR3 is 13 amino acids. The germline V gene has CDR1 SGHAT and CDR2 FQDESV (reference sequence). Trimming left V 6 bases short and J 3 bases short, with 9 bases between. CDR3 bases: TGTGCCAGCAGTTGGGGCGCCAATCAGCCCCAGCATTTT. Translated: CASSWGANQPQHF. The variable domain in full, with the rest retrieved from reference TRBV11-1 and TRBJ1-5, is EAEVAQSPRYKITEKSQAVAFWCDPISGHATLYWYRQILGQGPELLVQFQDESVVDDSQLPKDRFSAERLKGVDSTLKIQPAELGDSAMYLCASSWGANQPQHFGDGTRLSIL.

This chain connects TRBV21-1 to TRBJ1-2. TRBV21-1 is a pseudogene segment. CDR3 length: 14 residues. In DNA form, the CDR3 reads TGTGCCAGCAGCACTCCGGGGGAGGCGTATGGCTACACCTTC. Translated, it gives CASSTPGEAYGYTF.

This chain links TRBV12-3 or TRBV12-4 with TRBJ2-7; 10 nucleotides align to TRBD2. The junction had 7 bases not matched to a gene; V was cut back by 7 bases and J by 4 bases. CDR3 size: 14 residues. CDR3 protein: CASKGAGGIYEQYF. As DNA, the CDR3 is TGTGCCAGCAAAGGAGCGGGAGGGATATACGAGCAGTACTTC.

V and J are TRBV15 and TRBJ1-5; D may be TRBD1 (5 bases). Trimming removed 5 bases at V and 0 bases at J, with 11 bases between. The CDR3 runs to 15 residues. Germline V gene sequence: CDR1 LNHNV, CDR2 YYDKDF (reference sequence). The CDR3 reads CATSRDGNSNQPQHF. CDR3 DNA: TGTGCCACCAGCCGGGACGGAAATAGCAATCAGCCCCAGCATTTT.

V usage is TRBV30 and J usage is TRBJ2-3; the D gene is possibly TRBD2 (5 bases). The CDR3 runs 15 residues. The germline V and J ends were trimmed by 3 bases and 2 bases, with 15 bases remaining between them. Germline V gives CDR1 GTSNPN, CDR2 SVGIG (reference sequence). This chain's CDR3 is CAWRDRGLNTDTQYF. Here the CDR3 DNA reads TGTGCCTGGAGAGACCGTGGACTTAACACAGATACGCAGTATTTT.

V and J are TRBV7-9 and TRBJ2-5; possibly TRBD1 or TRBD2 for D (5 bases each). Germline CDR1 is SEHNR and CDR2 is FQNEAQ (reference sequence). Trimming stripped 10 bases from V and 4 bases from J, with 16 bases between. CDR3 size: 13 residues. As DNA, the CDR3 is TGTGCCACCGGGACGTTAATTCTAGAGACCCAGTACTTC. It codes for CATGTLILETQYF. Full variable domain (outside the CDR3, taken from reference TRBV7-9 and TRBJ2-5): DTGVSQNPRHKITKRGQNVTFRCDPISEHNRLYWYRQTLGQGPEFLTYFQNEAQLEKSRLLSDRFSAERPKGSFSTLEIQRTEQGDSAMYLCATGTLILETQYFGPGTRLLVL.

The chain joins TRBV19 to TRBJ2-1; maybe TRBD2 (5 bases). The CDR3 sequence is 13 residues long. V gave up 8 bases and J gave up 0 bases, with 8 bases separating them. CDR1 and CDR2 from the germline V gene are LNHDA and SQIVND (reference sequence). The DNA for the CDR3 is TGTGCCAGTGGGGAGAGCTCCTACAATGAGCAGTTCTTC. It specifies CASGESSYNEQFF.

The rearrangement links TRBV6-5 to TRBJ1-6; no clear D gene. With 2 bases removed from V and 7 bases from J, the gap between germline ends came to 9 bases. Germline V lookup: CDR1 MNHEY, CDR2 SVGAGI. The CDR3 covers 14 residues. CDR3 DNA sequence: TGTGCCAGCAGTTACAGGGATTCGAATTCACCCCTCCACTTT. Protein sequence: CASSYRDSNSPLHF.

V gene TRBV30 combines with J gene TRBJ1-2, with no clear D. The CDR3 sequence is 12 residues long. Trimming removed 1 base from V and 3 bases from J, with 6 bases in between. CDR1 is GTSNPN, CDR2 SVGIG, per germline (reference sequence). CDR3 sequence: CAWSGGDYGYTF. CDR3 nucleotide sequence: TGTGCCTGGAGTGGAGGAGACTATGGCTACACCTTC.

The gene calls are TRBV7-8 and TRBJ2-2, with 9 bases matching TRBD2. The germline CDR1 and CDR2 sequences are SGHVS and FQNEAQ. V lost 2 bases to trimming and J lost 5 bases; unmatched junction nucleotides: 3. The CDR3 length is 15 residues. CDR3: CASSLPSGATGELFF. The CDR3 nucleotides are TGTGCCAGCAGCTTACCTAGCGGGGCGACCGGGGAGCTGTTTTTT.

The chain has TRBV10-3 and TRBJ2-1; 9 bases agree with TRBD2. The V segment lost 5 bases and the J segment 4 bases; nucleotides outside the gene matches: 9. Germline CDR1 ENHRY, CDR2 SYGVKD. This CDR3 is built from 16 residues. CDR3 region: CAISWERTSAYNEQFF. CDR3 nucleotides: TGTGCCATCAGTTGGGAGAGGACTAGCGCATACAATGAGCAGTTCTTC.

V gene TRBV6-1 combines with J gene TRBJ2-7; a weak D match, TRBD2 (6 bases). The ends were cut back, 6 bases at V and 5 bases at J, with 20 bases in the middle. Germline V gene sequence: CDR1 MNHNS, CDR2 SASEGT. The CDR3 is made up of 15 amino acids. The CDR3: CASSLREGGRDEQYF. CDR3 in DNA: TGTGCCAGCAGCCTTAGGGAAGGAGGGCGGGACGAGCAGTACTTC.

This clonotype was counted a few times. This rearrangement joins TRBV24-1 to TRBJ2-3, with 9 bases lining up with TRBD2. CDR1 and CDR2 (germline): KGHDR, SFDVKD. CDR3 length: 15 amino acids. The trim removed 5 bases at V and 5 bases at J, leaving 7 bases unmatched. DNA of the CDR3: TGTGCCACCAGTGGGGGACGACTAGCGGTAGATACGCAGTATTTT. Translation: CATSGGRLAVDTQYF.

This rearrangement joins TRBV6-1 to TRBJ1-6; tentative D call: TRBD1 (5 bases). The germline gives CDR1 MNHNS, CDR2 SASEGT. The CDR3 covers 16 residues. Between the trimmed V and J ends, which lost 4 bases and 13 bases, there was a span of 23 bases. The CDR3 sequence: CASSGRSRDLGRPLHF. As DNA, the CDR3 is TGTGCCAGCAGTGGAAGGTCCAGGGACCTAGGTCGTCCCCTCCACTTT.